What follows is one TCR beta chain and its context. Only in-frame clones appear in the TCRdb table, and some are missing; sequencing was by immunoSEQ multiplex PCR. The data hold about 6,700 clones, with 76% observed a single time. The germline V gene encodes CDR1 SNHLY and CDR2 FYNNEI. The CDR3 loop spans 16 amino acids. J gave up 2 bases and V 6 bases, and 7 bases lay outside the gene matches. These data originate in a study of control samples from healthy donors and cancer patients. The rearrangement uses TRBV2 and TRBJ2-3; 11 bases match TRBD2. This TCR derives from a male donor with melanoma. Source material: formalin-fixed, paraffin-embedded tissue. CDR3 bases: TGTGCCAGCAGACCTCTGACTAGCGGGGACACAGATACGCAGTATTTT. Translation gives CASRPLTSGDTDTQYF.